This T cell receptor beta chain was documented in a study of OX40 agonist ivuxolimab in advanced cancers. For the study in its entirety: The costimulatory receptor OX40 (CD134) was targeted by ivuxolimab, a fully human IgG2 agonistic monoclonal antibody. Intravenous ivuxolimab was administered to patients every 2 weeks at six dose levels: 0.01, 0.1, 0.3, 1.5, 3 and 10 mg/kg. Of the approximately 50 dose-escalation patients, hepatocellular carcinoma was present in around 19, melanoma in about 15, renal cell carcinoma in 9 and head and neck cancer in 9. In the dose-escalation cohort, 75% to 85% of patients were male, and the mean age was around 65 years with a range of roughly 20 to 85. Prior anti-PD-1, anti-PD-L1 or anti-CTLA-4 therapy was permitted, and checkpoint inhibitors had been received by under 50% of dose-escalation patients. Partial responses occurred in three dose-escalation patients: two with cutaneous melanoma and one with hepatocellular carcinoma. The purpose of peripheral TCRbeta sequencing was to test whether ivuxolimab changed TCR sequence diversity and led to clonal T-cell expansion. The paper reports the monotherapy dose-escalation portion (N = 52 patients) of the phase I ivuxolimab trial.

Trimming accounts for 9 bases at V and 0 bases at J, while the number of junction bases matched to no gene is 4. Reading from cysteine to phenylalanine, the CDR3 counts 13 amino acids. Only the CDR3 portion is preserved as DNA: 39 bases, with reading frame beginning at the first base. The germline V gene encodes CDR1 SGHDN and CDR2 FVKESK. Patients with a history of autoimmune disease or receiving systemic immunosuppression were excluded from the trial. Peripheral blood for TCR sequencing was collected from all dose cohorts at baseline, on cycle 4 day 1, and on cycle 7 day 1. Samples came from an open-label, multicenter, first-in-human phase I dose-escalation trial of ivuxolimab. Adults with locally advanced or metastatic head and neck squamous cell, hepatocellular, melanoma or renal cell carcinoma were enrolled in the trial. Before TCR sequencing, CD4+ T cells and CD8+ T cells from peripheral blood were sorted into separate populations.

To sequence the TCRbeta CDR3 region, genomic DNA was isolated from the sorted cells. TCRbeta CDR3 regions were sequenced using the immunoSEQ Assay. TCRdb limited this immuneACCESS table to in-frame rearrangements with V and J called. A share of clones is missing; checked studies link under half to unresolved V genes, and the rest is unexplained. The sample table lists some 45,000 clones, roughly 90% of them with a count of one. Under 20% of the sample lies in the top ten. Overall study outcomes, separate from this receptor: At doses of 0.1 to 3.0 mg/kg, clonal expansion of both CD4+ and CD8+ blood T cells was observed from baseline to week 6. Low levels of normalized T-cell clonal expansion were also shown by some nonresponding patients. Which antigens the clonally expanded peripheral T cells were specific for was not determined. After ivuxolimab, CD8+ T cells had more expanded clones than CD4+ T cells on average. In partial responders in the 0.1-3.0 mg/kg groups, normalized peripheral clonal expansion was found to be among the lowest, especially among CD8+ T cells.

Of note for this clone: No cognate antigen has been identified for it. No quality values exist for individual bases; no much larger clone is one base distant.

The chain is assembled from TRBV14 and TRBJ2-7, with 8 middle bases fitting TRBD2. This specimen was CD4+ or CD8+ T cells sorted from blood, taken in a trial of the OX40 agonist ivuxolimab. The origin of this receptor is an adult with an advanced solid tumor such as melanoma, head and neck, liver or kidney cancer. The nucleotides read TGTGCCAGTCGGGGGGGGGACTCCTACGAGCAGTACTTC. Translated, it reads CASRGGDSYEQYF.